This TCR beta chain was observed in a study of cytomegalovirus exposure and HLA in healthy donors. V dropped 2 bases and J dropped 4; count of bases not matched to a gene: 2. The CDR3 runs 15 residues. Germline V gene sequence: CDR1 SEHNR, CDR2 FQNEAQ (reference sequence). The PCR contained 60 Vbeta and 13 Jbeta primers. TCRdb keeps only in-frame clones here, not all; method: immunoSEQ multiplex PCR. The sample contains approximately 56,000 clones, 55% to 80% of which appear only once. Source material: PBMCs. The V call is TRBV7-9, the J call TRBJ2-1; 10 nucleotides agree with TRBD2. The receptor comes from a woman aged 45-59 years in good health and CMV-seropositive. Written as DNA, the CDR3 is TGTGCCAGCAGCTTACGGACTAGCGGTTACAATGAGCAGTTCTTC. Translation gives CASSLRTSGYNEQFF.